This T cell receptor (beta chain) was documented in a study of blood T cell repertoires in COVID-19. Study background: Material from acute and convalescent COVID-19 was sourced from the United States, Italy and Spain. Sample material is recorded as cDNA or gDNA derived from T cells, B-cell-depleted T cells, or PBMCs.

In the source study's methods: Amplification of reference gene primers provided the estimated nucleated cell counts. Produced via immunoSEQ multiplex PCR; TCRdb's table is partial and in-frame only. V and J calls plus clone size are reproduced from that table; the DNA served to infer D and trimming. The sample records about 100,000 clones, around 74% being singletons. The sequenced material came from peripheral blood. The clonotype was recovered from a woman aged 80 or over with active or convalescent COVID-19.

The CDR3 loop reads CASSQEGGLAGYNEQFF. In nucleotides, the CDR3 is TGCGCCAGCAGCCAAGAAGGAGGTCTAGCGGGGTACAATGAGCAGTTCTTC. This sequence joins TRBV4-1 and TRBJ2-1, with 9 bases that match TRBD2. CDR1 and CDR2 from the germline V gene are MGHRA and YSYEKL. CDR3 length: 17 amino acids. After removal of 0 bases from V and 4 bases from J, the junction contained 7 bases not matched to a gene.